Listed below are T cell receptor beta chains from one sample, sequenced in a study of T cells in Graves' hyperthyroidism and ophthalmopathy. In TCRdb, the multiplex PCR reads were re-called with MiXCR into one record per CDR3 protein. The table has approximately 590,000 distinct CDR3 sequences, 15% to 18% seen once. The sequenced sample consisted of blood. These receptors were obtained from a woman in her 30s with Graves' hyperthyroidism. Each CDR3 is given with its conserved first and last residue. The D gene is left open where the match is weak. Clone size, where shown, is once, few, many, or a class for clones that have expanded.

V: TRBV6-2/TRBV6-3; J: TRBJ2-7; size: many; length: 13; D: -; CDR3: CASLPSGGHEQYF; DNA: TGTGCCAGCCTTCCGTCGGGGGGCCACGAGCAGTACTTC
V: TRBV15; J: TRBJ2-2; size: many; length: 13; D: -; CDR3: CATSRDDIGELFF; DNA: TGTGCCACCAGCAGAGATGATATCGGGGAGCTGTTTTTT
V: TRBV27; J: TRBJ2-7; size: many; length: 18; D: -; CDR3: CASSFGLPTGARSREQYF; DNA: TGTGCCAGCAGTTTCGGTCTACCCACTGGGGCGAGATCCCGCGAGCAGTACTTC
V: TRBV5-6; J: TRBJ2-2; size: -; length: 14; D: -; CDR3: CASSLGPDTGELFF; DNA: TGTGCCAGCAGCTTAGGACCTGACACCGGGGAGCTGTTTTTT
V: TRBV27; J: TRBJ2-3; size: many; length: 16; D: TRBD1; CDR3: CASSLFSGTGTDTQYF; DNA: TGTGCCAGCAGTTTATTTTCGGGGACAGGCACAGATACGCAGTATTTT
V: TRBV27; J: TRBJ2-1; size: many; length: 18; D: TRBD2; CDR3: CASSLLRGGTSGTSEQFF; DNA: TGTGCCAGCAGTTTATTAAGGGGGGGGACTAGCGGGACGAGTGAGCAGTTCTTC
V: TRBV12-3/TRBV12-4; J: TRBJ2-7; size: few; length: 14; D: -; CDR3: CASSYPAGSYEQYF; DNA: TGTGCCAGCAGTTACCCCGCAGGTTCCTACGAGCAGTACTTC
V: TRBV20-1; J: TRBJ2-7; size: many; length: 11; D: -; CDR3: CSAEREYEQYF; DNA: TGCAGTGCCGAGAGGGAGTACGAGCAGTACTTC
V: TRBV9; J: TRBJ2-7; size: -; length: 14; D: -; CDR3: CASSVEGGLYEQYF; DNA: TGTGCCAGCAGCGTGGAGGGGGGACTCTACGAGCAGTACTTC
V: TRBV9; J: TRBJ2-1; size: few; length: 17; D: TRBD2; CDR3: CASSVGTRGSPYNEQFF; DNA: TGTGCCAGCAGCGTAGGGACTAGGGGTTCGCCCTACAATGAGCAGTTCTTC
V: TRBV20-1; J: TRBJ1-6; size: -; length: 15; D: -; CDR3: CSAISGALYNSPLHF; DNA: TGCAGTGCCATCTCGGGAGCCCTCTATAATTCACCCCTCCACTTT
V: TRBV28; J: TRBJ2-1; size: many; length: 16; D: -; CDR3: CASSSPGHGARDEQFF; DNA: TGTGCCAGCAGTTCCCCCGGGCATGGGGCTAGGGATGAGCAGTTCTTC
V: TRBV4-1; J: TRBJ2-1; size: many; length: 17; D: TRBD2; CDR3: CASSQGLAGGAYNEQFF; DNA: TGCGCCAGCAGCCAAGGGCTTGCGGGAGGCGCCTACAATGAGCAGTTCTTC